Given below is one T cell receptor (beta chain) in context. Its cognate antigen is unknown. CDR1 is MGHRA, CDR2 YSYEKL, per germline. This CDR3 is 14 amino acids long. V lost 11 bases and J 0 bases, leaving 14 bases between the germline ends. The data are from a study of cytomegalovirus exposure and HLA in healthy donors. Study-level findings and limits: Among TCR sequences, most were rare, though some public TCRs appeared in many donors.

Method: immunoSEQ multiplex PCR; TCRdb's copy keeps in-frame clones and lacks some. This table has 130,000 to 150,000 clones, approximately 90% appearing once. V is TRBV4-1 and J is TRBJ2-4, with TRBD2 as a possible D gene (6 bases). Sequencing was performed on PBMCs. This sequence originates from a woman aged 25 to 45 in good health and CMV-seropositive. CDR3 in amino acids: CAGGSPLAKNIQYF. The CDR3 nucleotides are TGCGCCGGAGGGTCGCCTTTAGCCAAAAACATTCAGTACTTC.